This T cell receptor beta chain emerged from a study of T cells after posttransplantation cyclophosphamide. Assay used: immunoSEQ multiplex PCR; TCRdb lists only in-frame clones, some missing. The sample has 10,000 to 15,000 clones, about 83% seen once; the top ten hold 0.65% to 0.85%. Trimming took 5 bases from V and 4 from J; bases not matched to a gene: 9. Germline V gene data show CDR1 as MNHEY and CDR2 as SMNVEV (reference sequence). The CDR3 sequence is 16 residues long. The sequencing input was memory CD4+ T cells sorted from PBMCs. The receptor was derived from a man aged 50-60 years in good health, CMV-negative, and a related stem cell transplant donor. The chain combines TRBV27 with TRBJ2-3, with 10 bases aligning to TRBD1. The CDR3 sequence is CASSKGDRGFSDTQYF. The CDR3 nucleotides are TGTGCCAGCAGTAAGGGGGACAGGGGATTTTCAGATACGCAGTATTTT.